This T cell receptor (beta chain) was recorded in a study of cytomegalovirus exposure and HLA in healthy donors. PCR amplification relied on 60 Vbeta primers (plus 13 Jbeta primers). Sequencing was performed with immunoSEQ multiplex PCR; in TCRdb, only in-frame clones are kept and a portion is missing. Of some 200,000 clones in the sample, under 85% were seen once. The CDR3 length is 16 residues. V was shortened by 3 bases and J by 0 bases, with 9 bases between the two germline ends. Germline lookup yields CDR1 SNHLY and CDR2 FYNNEI. The sequenced sample consisted of PBMCs. This TCR derives from a man in his forties or fifties in good health and CMV-seronegative. The J gene is TRBJ1-6, the V gene TRBV2; a weak D match, TRBD1 (5 bases). The CDR3 protein is CASSEQGSSYNSPLHF. The CDR3 coding sequence is TGTGCCAGCAGTGAGCAGGGTAGCTCCTATAATTCACCCCTCCACTTT.